These 23 T cell receptor beta chains were all obtained from the same sample, sequenced in a study of cytomegalovirus exposure and HLA in healthy donors. The PCR had 60 Vbeta and 13 Jbeta primers. Assay used: immunoSEQ multiplex PCR; TCRdb lists only in-frame clones, some missing. This sample carries 150,000 to 160,000 clones, 60% to 85% of them seen once, and the ten largest clones take approximately 4%. The sequenced material came from PBMCs. These receptors all come from a woman aged 40 to 50 in good health and CMV-seronegative.

The V gene is TRBV15, the J gene TRBJ1-1; D gene unclear. V gave up 3 bases and J gave up 6 bases, with 8 bases separating them. The CDR3 loop spans 12 amino acids. Per the germline V gene, CDR1 is LNHNV and CDR2 is YYDKDF (reference sequence). The CDR3 DNA reads as TGTGCCACCAGCAGTACGCGGCCTGAAGCTTTCTTT. Residues: CATSSTRPEAFF. The variable domain in full, with the rest retrieved from reference TRBV15 and TRBJ1-1, is DAMVIQNPRYQVTQFGKPVTLSCSQTLNHNVMYWYQQKSSQAPKLLFHYYDKDFNNEADTPDNFQSRRPNTSFCFLDIRSPGLGDTAMYLCATSSTRPEAFFGQGTRLTVV.

V and J are TRBV28 and TRBJ2-3, with a possible D match to TRBD1 (6 bases). Germline CDR1 MDHEN, CDR2 SYDVKM. Trimming cost V 7 bases and J 2 bases, with 10 bases left between them. CDR3 length equals 13 residues. The CDR3 DNA reads TGTGCCAGCATGGACAGTTCCACAGATACGCAGTATTTT. This gives the protein CASMDSSTDTQYF.

The rearrangement uses TRBV6-5 and TRBJ1-4; 8 bases fit TRBD1. Germline-derived CDR1 and CDR2 are MNHEY and SVGAGI. J was trimmed by 0 bases and V by 6 bases; bases with no gene match: 3. The CDR3 is 15 amino acids. DNA of the CDR3: TGTGCCAGCAGACAGGGGGGGGCAACTAATGAAAAACTGTTTTTT. This sequence encodes CASRQGGATNEKLFF.

This clone was seen more than once but under ten times. The CDR3 spells CASSSGQFLSSYEQYF. The CDR3 DNA follows: TGTGCCAGCAGTTCCGGACAGTTCCTGAGCTCCTACGAGCAGTACTTC. This sequence joins TRBV28 and TRBJ2-7; TRBD1 is a possible D gene (6 bases). This CDR3 has 16 residues. The V gene lost 4 bases and the J gene lost 0 bases, with 16 bases spanning the gap. The germline V gene has CDR1 MDHEN and CDR2 SYDVKM.

The rearrangement uses TRBV7-2 and TRBJ2-7; 10 nucleotides match TRBD1. This CDR3 is built from 17 residues. Germline V lookup: CDR1 SGHTA, CDR2 FQGNSA. The ends lost 10 bases at V and 3 bases at J; junction bases unmatched: 18. CDR3 nucleotides: TGTGCCAACCCGCGGGACAGGGGATGGGCGGGTTTCTACGAGCAGTACTTC. Translating it yields CANPRDRGWAGFYEQYF. Full variable domain (outside the CDR3, taken from reference TRBV7-2 and TRBJ2-7): GAGVSQSPSNKVTEKGKDVELRCDPISGHTALYWYRQSLGQGLEFLIYFQGNSAPDKSGLPSDRFSAERTGGSVSTLTIQRTQQEDSAVYLCANPRDRGWAGFYEQYFGPGTRLTVT.

The V call is TRBV11-2, the J call TRBJ2-5; possibly TRBD1 for D (5 bases). Germline CDR1 SGHAT, CDR2 FQNNGV. The ends were cut back, 1 base at V and 2 bases at J, with 11 bases in the middle. This CDR3 is 15 amino acids long. CDR3 sequence: CASSLGGRPQETQYF. Here the CDR3 DNA reads TGTGCCAGCAGCTTAGGGGGCAGACCTCAAGAGACCCAGTACTTC.

This sequence joins TRBV11-3 and TRBJ2-7; weak D call: TRBD2 (6 bases). CDR1 and CDR2 from the germline V gene are SGHNT and YENEEA. The V and J ends lost 4 bases and 4 bases respectively, with 14 bases between them. This CDR3 is built from 14 residues. CDR3 region: CASSSRTGLYEQYF. DNA of the CDR3: TGTGCCAGCAGCTCACGGACCGGACTATACGAGCAGTACTTC.

This clone was observed once. The chain links TRBV28 to TRBJ1-6, with 8 bases identical to TRBD1. The CDR3 covers 14 residues. Germline-derived CDR1 and CDR2 are MDHEN and SYDVKM. Losses at the gene ends were 4 bases for V and 9 bases for J; bases not matched to a gene: 5. CDR3 loop: CASSSGQGSSPLHF. CDR3 DNA: TGTGCCAGCAGTTCCGGACAGGGAAGTTCACCCCTCCACTTT.

The V and J genes are TRBV2 and TRBJ2-7; TRBD1 might be the D (6 bases). The V and J ends lost 8 bases and 6 bases respectively, with 14 bases between them. The germline CDR1 and CDR2 sequences are SNHLY and FYNNEI. The CDR3 covers 12 residues. CDR3 amino acids: CASLALGGEQYF. Written as DNA, the CDR3 is TGTGCCAGCCTTGCCCTAGGGGGCGAGCAGTACTTC.

This clone occurred a few times. The rearrangement links TRBV30 to TRBJ1-2; 11 bases align to TRBD1. Germline V gene lookup returns CDR1 GTSNPN and CDR2 SVGIG (reference sequence). Trimming at V came to 2 bases and at J to 1 base, leaving 12 bases not matched to a gene. CDR3 length equals 18 residues. The CDR3 is CAWSTPDRGQNFNYGYTF. The CDR3 DNA is TGTGCCTGGAGTACCCCGGACAGGGGGCAAAACTTTAACTATGGCTACACCTTC.

This chain connects TRBV25-1 to TRBJ2-1; the D is unclear. This CDR3 is 15 amino acids long. Trimming pared 6 bases from V and 3 bases from J, leaving 15 bases between. Germline loops: CDR1 MGHDK, CDR2 SYGVNS. CDR3 loop: CASSMYGPFYNEQFF. For the CDR3, the DNA is TGTGCCAGCAGCATGTATGGGCCCTTCTACAATGAGCAGTTCTTC.

This chain connects TRBV6-5 to TRBJ2-5; 10 bases are shared with TRBD1. The length of the CDR3 is 14 residues. Germline V gene lookup returns CDR1 MNHEY and CDR2 SVGAGI. Trimming at V came to 8 bases and at J to 3 bases, leaving 6 bases not matched to a gene. The CDR3 DNA is TGTGCCAGCGGCTCCGGGACAGGGGAAGAGACCCAGTACTTC. Amino acids: CASGSGTGEETQYF.

The J gene is TRBJ2-2, the V gene TRBV5-1; a weak D match, TRBD2 (5 bases). V lost 0 bases and J 6 bases, leaving 9 bases between the germline ends. The germline V gene has CDR1 SGHRS and CDR2 YFSETQ. The CDR3 spans 14 residues. The CDR3 protein is CASSLAGSPGELFF. In DNA, the CDR3 is TGCGCCAGCAGCTTGGCGGGAAGCCCCGGGGAGCTGTTTTTT.

The chain couples TRBV7-2 to TRBJ2-5, with D possibly being TRBD2 (5 bases). Germline-derived CDR1 and CDR2 are SGHTA and FQGNSA. Between the trimmed V and J ends, which lost 5 bases and 5 bases, there was a span of 15 bases. CDR3 length: 14 residues. CDR3 nucleotides: TGTGCCAGCAGCACTTACCTAGCTTCGGAGACCCAGTACTTC. It translates to CASSTYLASETQYF.

The chain uses TRBV4-1 and TRBJ1-5; D is undetermined. V was cut by 1 base and J by 6 bases, with 4 bases left in between. CDR3 length: 12 amino acids. The V gene's germline CDR1 is MGHRA and CDR2 YSYEKL. The CDR3 is CASSQGLQPQHF. For the CDR3, the DNA is TGCGCCAGCAGCCAAGGGCTTCAGCCCCAGCATTTT.

The chain couples TRBV6-1 to TRBJ2-7; 12 bases are shared with TRBD1. The V gene end was trimmed by 4 bases and the J gene end by 4 bases; junction bases not matched to a gene: 8. The length of the CDR3 is 16 residues. CDR1 is MNHNS and CDR2 is SASEGT in the germline V gene. The CDR3 DNA reads as TGTGCCAGCAGTGGATCCGGGACAGGGGGCCGGTACGAGCAGTACTTC. This encodes CASSGSGTGGRYEQYF.

This clone was detected once. The V gene is TRBV6-5, the J gene TRBJ1-1, with D hard to call. From germline, CDR1 is MNHEY and CDR2 SVGAGI. Trimming shortened V by 1 base and J by 5 bases, and 8 bases separated the two germline ends. The CDR3 has 13 amino acids. CDR3 loop: CASSYLAGTEAFF. The DNA of the CDR3 is TGTGCCAGCAGTTACTTAGCGGGAACTGAAGCTTTCTTT.

Concerning this clone itself: One junction end does not reproduce the germline sequence, and a read error may be involved. The V call is TRBV7-9, the J call TRBJ2-7, with TRBD1 matching over 9 bases. CDR3 length: 13 amino acids. CDR1 is SEHNR and CDR2 is FQNEAQ in the germline V gene (reference sequence). This CDR3 reads CASSPRDREVFCF. The CDR3 DNA sequence: TGTGCCAGCAGCCCGAGGGACAGGGAAGTTTTTTGCTTC.

This clone was recorded once. This sequence joins TRBV19 and TRBJ2-7; 7 bases are shared with TRBD1. The V segment lost 0 bases and the J segment 5 bases; nucleotides outside the gene matches: 10. Germline-derived CDR1 and CDR2 are LNHDA and SQIVND (reference sequence). The CDR3 is made up of 16 amino acids. The CDR3: CASSIDLETGTNEQYF. In DNA, the CDR3 is TGTGCCAGTAGTATAGATCTAGAGACAGGGACCAACGAGCAGTACTTC.

This clone was seen more than once but under ten times. The chain employs TRBV6-5 and TRBJ2-2, with 8 bases identical to TRBD1. Trimming cost V 5 bases and J 5 bases; bases outside gene matches: 7. The germline V gene has CDR1 MNHEY and CDR2 SVGAGI. This CDR3 has 15 residues. Here the CDR3 reads CASSTGTGLTGELFF. As DNA, the CDR3 is TGTGCCAGCAGTACCGGGACAGGCCTTACCGGGGAGCTGTTTTTT.

The chain couples TRBV5-1 to TRBJ2-3; no clear D gene. The germline V and J ends were trimmed by 0 bases and 1 base, with 9 bases remaining between them. CDR1 and CDR2 from the germline V gene are SGHRS and YFSETQ. The CDR3 sequence is 15 residues long. The CDR3 region is CASSLALAGTDTQYF. The CDR3 DNA is TGCGCCAGCAGCTTGGCCCTGGCCGGCACAGATACGCAGTATTTT.

The gene calls are TRBV28 and TRBJ2-5, with D possibly being TRBD1 (5 bases). This CDR3 has 14 amino acids. The V gene's germline CDR1 is MDHEN and CDR2 SYDVKM. V shed 7 bases and J shed 5 bases, with 17 bases lying between them. The CDR3 DNA is TGTGCCAGCACCTTAAACCAGGGTGGCGAGACCCAGTACTTC. Translating it yields CASTLNQGGETQYF.

The CDR3 DNA sequence: TGTGCCAGCAGGGAACAGGGGGACGTCGATGGCTACACCTTC. Encoded protein: CASREQGDVDGYTF. The chain couples TRBV2 to TRBJ1-2, with 8 bases lining up with TRBD1. With 6 bases clipped from V and 6 bases from J, the junction kept 9 bases outside the gene matches. CDR1 is SNHLY and CDR2 is FYNNEI in the germline V gene. The CDR3 spans 14 residues.